The rows below give T cell receptor beta chains drawn from one sample of a study of cytomegalovirus exposure and HLA in healthy donors. Here immunoSEQ multiplex PCR was the method, and the copy in TCRdb shows in-frame clones only, minus some. The sample contains about 160,000 clones, around 88% of which appear only once. Sequencing was done on a sample of PBMCs. The receptors originated from a woman in her twenties or thirties in good health and CMV-seronegative. Both conserved end residues are part of each CDR3.

CDR3aa,v_gene,j_gene
CASRLEEFSDTQYF,TRBV6-4,TRBJ2-3
CASSPPMNTGELFF,TRBV5-4,TRBJ2-2
CASSPPGLPSYEQYF,TRBV5-4,TRBJ2-7
CASSVDLSTGGEKLFF,TRBV9,TRBJ1-4
CASHLEGHNEQFF,TRBV10-3,TRBJ2-1
CSVVALPTVELKETQYF,TRBV29-1,TRBJ2-5
CASSPQLQGFQPQHF,TRBV7-2,TRBJ1-5
CASSQVGTSGSSYNEQFF,TRBV4-1,TRBJ2-1
CASSSYGSTDTQYF,TRBV6-4,TRBJ2-3
CASSLAGQGKNIQYF,TRBV5-4,TRBJ2-4
CASSQEYGSGPYEQYF,TRBV14,TRBJ2-7
CASSPFPGTGTSQHF,TRBV7-8,TRBJ1-5
CASSLAPGGGAHEQFF,TRBV7-6,TRBJ2-1
CASSSRGHTEAFF,TRBV7-2,TRBJ1-1
CASSLASVEQYF,TRBV7-2,TRBJ2-7
CASIRIQAYEQYF,TRBV2,TRBJ2-7